The rows below give T cell receptor beta chains drawn from one sample of a study of shared clonotypes between healthy human individuals. TCRdb keeps only in-frame clones here, not all; method: immunoSEQ multiplex PCR. The table shows more than 2 million clones, with 90% to 95% occurring only once. Material: naive CD8+ T cells from PBMCs. Source of these receptors: a man in his late teens or twenties in good health. Some clones in this sample may be carry-over from other donors' samples. Both conserved end residues are part of each CDR3. Each record gives: D gene, J gene, V gene, clone size, CDR3 DNA, CDR3 protein. The D gene is left open where the match is weak. Not every row has a clone size; where given, it reads once, few, many or a size class.

D: TRBD1; J: TRBJ2-7; V: TRBV6-5; size: once; DNA: TGTGCCAGCAGTTATAGGACAGGGTCCTACGAGCAGTACTTC; CDR3: CASSYRTGSYEQYF
D: TRBD2; J: TRBJ2-3; V: TRBV2; size: NA; DNA: TGTGCCAGCAGTGGGACAACTAGCGGGAGCACAGATACGCAGTATTTT; CDR3: CASSGTTSGSTDTQYF
D: TRBD1; J: TRBJ2-5; V: TRBV4-3; size: NA; DNA: TGCGCCAGCAGCCGCGGGACAGGGGGGATACAAGAGACCCAGTACTTC; CDR3: CASSRGTGGIQETQYF
D: NA; J: TRBJ1-3; V: TRBV7-6; size: NA; DNA: TGTGCCAGCTCACTGGGAAACACCATATATTTT; CDR3: CASSLGNTIYF
D: NA; J: TRBJ1-3; V: TRBV28; size: NA; DNA: TGTGCCAGCAGTTCCCGGCTCCCCGGAAACACCATATATTTT; CDR3: CASSSRLPGNTIYF
D: NA; J: TRBJ1-1; V: TRBV19; size: NA; DNA: TGTGCCAGTATGAATCACACTGAAGCTTTCTTT; CDR3: CASMNHTEAFF
D: NA; J: TRBJ1-2; V: TRBV2; size: NA; DNA: TGTGCCAGCAGTGGATCCCACTCCGAAGGGGGCTATGGCTACACCTTC; CDR3: CASSGSHSEGGYGYTF
D: NA; J: TRBJ1-2; V: TRBV27; size: NA; DNA: TGTGCCAGCAGTTTGGGGGACAACTATGGCTACACCTTC; CDR3: CASSLGDNYGYTF
D: NA; J: TRBJ1-5; V: TRBV19; size: once; DNA: TGTGCCAGTTCCGGGGGGGTCAATCAGCCCCAGCATTTT; CDR3: CASSGGVNQPQHF
D: NA; J: TRBJ2-5; V: TRBV6-1; size: NA; DNA: TGTGCCAGCAGTGACCCGACAGCTTGGGAGACCCAGTACTTC; CDR3: CASSDPTAWETQYF
D: NA; J: TRBJ2-1; V: TRBV7-2; size: NA; DNA: TGTGCCAGCAGCTTAGTGCTAAACAATGAGCAGTTCTTC; CDR3: CASSLVLNNEQFF
D: NA; J: TRBJ2-1; V: TRBV7-9; size: NA; DNA: TGTGCCAGCAGCTTACCGGTGGTAGTAGACAATGAGCAGTTCTTC; CDR3: CASSLPVVVDNEQFF
D: TRBD2; J: TRBJ2-1; V: TRBV5-6; size: NA; DNA: TGTGCCAGCAGACGAGCGGGGGTTCCCTACAATGAGCAGTTCTTC; CDR3: CASRRAGVPYNEQFF
D: NA; J: TRBJ2-7; V: TRBV9; size: NA; DNA: TGTGCCAGCAGCGTAGATCCGGACTTGGGGGAGCAGTACTTC; CDR3: CASSVDPDLGEQYF
D: NA; J: TRBJ2-2; V: TRBV7-9; size: NA; DNA: TGTGCCAGCAGCTCAGGAGGCGTCGCAGATCATAACACCGGGGAGCTGTTTTTT; CDR3: CASSSGGVADHNTGELFF
D: NA; J: TRBJ2-7; V: TRBV7-9; size: NA; DNA: TGTGCCAGCGGCGGGTATGCGTACGAGCAGTACTTC; CDR3: CASGGYAYEQYF
D: NA; J: TRBJ2-5; V: TRBV14; size: NA; DNA: TGTGCCAGCAAAAAGAAATCCCCCGGTGGGGTAGAGACCCAGTACTTC; CDR3: CASKKKSPGGVETQYF
D: NA; J: TRBJ2-1; V: TRBV29-1; size: NA; DNA: TGCAGCACCAGGGTATACAATGAGCAGTTCTTC; CDR3: CSTRVYNEQFF
D: TRBD1; J: TRBJ1-5; V: TRBV28; size: NA; DNA: TGTGCCAGCAGCCTCGACAGGGGAGATCAGCCCCAGCATTTT; CDR3: CASSLDRGDQPQHF
D: NA; J: TRBJ2-7; V: TRBV28; size: NA; DNA: TGTGCCAGCAGTTTATTTTCCCGTGAGCAGTACTTC; CDR3: CASSLFSREQYF
D: NA; J: TRBJ1-5; V: TRBV30; size: once; DNA: TGTGCCTGGAGTGTAAATAGCAATCAGCCCCAGCATTTT; CDR3: CAWSVNSNQPQHF
D: TRBD1; J: TRBJ2-7; V: TRBV7-6; size: once; DNA: TGTGCCAGCAGCTTCGATACAGGGGGAGGATACGAGCAGTACTTC; CDR3: CASSFDTGGGYEQYF
D: NA; J: TRBJ2-3; V: TRBV7-9; size: NA; DNA: TGTGCCAGCAGCGTACCTATCACAGATACGCAGTATTTT; CDR3: CASSVPITDTQYF
D: NA; J: TRBJ2-3; V: TRBV6-1; size: NA; DNA: TGTGCCAGCAGTGGTCCCGGGACGCGCACAGATACGCAGTATTTT; CDR3: CASSGPGTRTDTQYF
D: TRBD1; J: TRBJ2-7; V: TRBV11-1; size: NA; DNA: TGTGCCAGCAGCACCCGGGACAGGGTCCACGAGCAGTACTTC; CDR3: CASSTRDRVHEQYF
D: NA; J: TRBJ2-1; V: TRBV19; size: NA; DNA: TGTGCCAGTAGCGGGAGCCGTAGCTCCTACAATGAGCAGTTCTTC; CDR3: CASSGSRSSYNEQFF
D: NA; J: TRBJ2-5; V: TRBV9; size: NA; DNA: TGTGCCAGCAGCGTGGGCGGTGCGGAGGGGGAGACCCAGTACTTC; CDR3: CASSVGGAEGETQYF
D: TRBD1; J: TRBJ2-7; V: TRBV11-2; size: NA; DNA: TGTGCCAGCAGCTTAGCCGGGACAGGGGGTTCCTACGAGCAGTACTTC; CDR3: CASSLAGTGGSYEQYF
D: NA; J: TRBJ2-7; V: TRBV4-1; size: NA; DNA: TGCGCCAGCAGCCCTTATTCTGCGGCAGAATCCCCCTACGAGCAGTACTTC; CDR3: CASSPYSAAESPYEQYF
D: TRBD2; J: TRBJ2-7; V: TRBV6-5; size: NA; DNA: TGTGCCAGCAGTTACCCCGGGAGGGAGGGTTCCTACGAGCAGTACTTC; CDR3: CASSYPGREGSYEQYF
D: NA; J: TRBJ1-1; V: TRBV18; size: NA; DNA: TGTGCCAGCTCACCGCTACAAGGCCAGAACACTGAAGCTTTCTTT; CDR3: CASSPLQGQNTEAFF
D: NA; J: TRBJ1-1; V: TRBV19; size: NA; DNA: TGTGCCAGTAGTATAGCAGGGATGAACACTGAAGCTTTCTTT; CDR3: CASSIAGMNTEAFF
D: NA; J: TRBJ2-7; V: TRBV27; size: NA; DNA: TGTGCCAGCAGTTTATCCCCTCTTGGCGAGCAGTACTTC; CDR3: CASSLSPLGEQYF
D: NA; J: TRBJ2-7; V: TRBV4-1; size: NA; DNA: TGCGCCAGCAGCCAAGTTTTCCATTCCTACGAGCAGTACTTC; CDR3: CASSQVFHSYEQYF
D: NA; J: TRBJ2-1; V: TRBV10-3; size: NA; DNA: TGTGCCATCAGTGACAGGGGAAGCTCCTACAATGAGCAGTTCTTC; CDR3: CAISDRGSSYNEQFF
D: NA; J: TRBJ2-3; V: TRBV27; size: NA; DNA: TGTGCCAGCAGTTTATTGTCCCCTAGCGCCACAGATACGCAGTATTTT; CDR3: CASSLLSPSATDTQYF
D: NA; J: TRBJ2-1; V: TRBV27; size: NA; DNA: TGTGCCAGCAGCCCTTTCTCCGGGAGCTCCTACAATGAGCAGTTCTTC; CDR3: CASSPFSGSSYNEQFF
D: TRBD1; J: TRBJ2-7; V: TRBV29-1; size: NA; DNA: TGCAGCGTGACGGGGACAGCGTACGAGCAGTACTTC; CDR3: CSVTGTAYEQYF
D: NA; J: TRBJ1-1; V: TRBV11-2; size: once; DNA: TGTGCCAGCAGCTTATACGATTCCCCTCGCGGGCGGGGGTACCCTGAAGCTTTCTTT; CDR3: CASSLYDSPRGRGYPEAFF
D: NA; J: TRBJ2-7; V: TRBV28; size: NA; DNA: TGTGCCAGCAGCTTCCAAGGGGGAGAGTACGAGCAGTACTTC; CDR3: CASSFQGGEYEQYF
D: NA; J: TRBJ2-7; V: TRBV2; size: few; DNA: TGTGCCAGCAGTGAAGGCAGCTACGAGCAGTACTTC; CDR3: CASSEGSYEQYF
D: NA; J: TRBJ2-7; V: TRBV2; size: NA; DNA: TGTGCCAGCAGTGAAGGGGCGGGAATCTCCTACGAGCAGTACTTC; CDR3: CASSEGAGISYEQYF
D: TRBD1; J: TRBJ2-7; V: TRBV9; size: NA; DNA: TGTGCCAGCAGCGCAGGGGGCAAGTTCGAGCAGTACTTC; CDR3: CASSAGGKFEQYF
D: NA; J: TRBJ2-1; V: TRBV27; size: NA; DNA: TGTGCCAGCAGGGCCTCGGGCCGGTCCTACAATGAGCAGTTCTTC; CDR3: CASRASGRSYNEQFF